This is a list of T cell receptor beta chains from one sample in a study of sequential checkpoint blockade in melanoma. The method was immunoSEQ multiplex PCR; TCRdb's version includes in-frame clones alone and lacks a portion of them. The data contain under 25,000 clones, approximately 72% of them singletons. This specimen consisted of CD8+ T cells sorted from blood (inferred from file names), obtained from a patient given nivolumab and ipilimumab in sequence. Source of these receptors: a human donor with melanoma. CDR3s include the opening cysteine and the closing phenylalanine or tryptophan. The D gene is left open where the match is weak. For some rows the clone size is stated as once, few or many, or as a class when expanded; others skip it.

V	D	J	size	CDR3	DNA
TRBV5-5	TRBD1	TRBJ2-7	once	CASSLTGGNDEQYF	TGTGCCAGCAGCTTGACAGGGGGCAATGACGAGCAGTACTTC
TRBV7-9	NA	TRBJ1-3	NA	CASSPIVRNTIYF	TGTGCCAGCAGCCCCATTGTCCGAAACACCATATATTTT
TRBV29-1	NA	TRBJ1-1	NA	CSVGGKGEAFF	TGCAGCGTCGGGGGAAAAGGTGAAGCTTTCTTT
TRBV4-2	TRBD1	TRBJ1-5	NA	CASSQVASQGGQPQHF	TGTGCCAGCAGCCAAGTGGCAAGCCAGGGGGGTCAGCCCCAGCATTTT
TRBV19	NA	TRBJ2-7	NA	CASSIAGAYEQYF	TGTGCCAGTAGTATAGCGGGGGCCTACGAGCAGTACTTC
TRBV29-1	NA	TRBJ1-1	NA	CSVEGAGNTEAFF	TGCAGCGTTGAGGGAGCGGGGAACACTGAAGCTTTCTTT
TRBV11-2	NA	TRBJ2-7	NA	CASSSLLDSSYEQYF	TGTGCCAGCAGCTCCCTCTTGGACAGCTCCTACGAGCAGTACTTC
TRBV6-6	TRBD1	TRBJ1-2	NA	CASNGPTMTGSDTF	TGTGCCAGCAATGGCCCCACTATGACAGGGAGCGACACCTTC
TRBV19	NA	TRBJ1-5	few	CASSIPGDYSNQPQHF	TGTGCCAGTAGTATACCAGGGGACTATAGCAATCAGCCCCAGCATTTT
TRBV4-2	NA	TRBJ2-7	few	CASSPFGNEQYF	TGTGCCAGCAGCCCCTTCGGGAACGAGCAGTACTTC
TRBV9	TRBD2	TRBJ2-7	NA	CASSLLGVAGDEQYF	TGTGCCAGCAGCCTCCTCGGGGTAGCGGGGGACGAGCAGTACTTC
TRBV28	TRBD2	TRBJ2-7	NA	CASSSNTREAISYEQYF	TGTGCCAGCAGTTCCAATACGCGGGAGGCCATCTCCTACGAGCAGTACTTC
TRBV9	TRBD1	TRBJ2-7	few	CASSSRDRDYEQYF	TGTGCCAGCAGCTCCCGGGACAGGGACTACGAGCAGTACTTC
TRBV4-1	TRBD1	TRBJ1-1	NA	CASSQDLGRGRGTEAFF	TGCGCCAGCAGCCAAGATCTAGGCAGGGGGCGTGGGACTGAAGCTTTCTTT
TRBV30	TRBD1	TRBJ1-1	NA	CACRTGNTEAFF	TGTGCCTGCCGGACAGGGAACACTGAAGCTTTCTTT
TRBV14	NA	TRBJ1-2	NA	CASSQGGPGGGYTF	TGTGCCAGCAGCCAAGGTGGCCCGGGGGGAGGCTACACCTTC
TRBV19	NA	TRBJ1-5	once	CASSIMAGAYGNQPQHF	TGTGCCAGTAGTATTATGGCAGGGGCTTACGGCAATCAGCCCCAGCATTTT
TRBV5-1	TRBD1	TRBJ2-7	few	CASSLLQGHYEQYF	TGCGCCAGCAGCTTGTTACAGGGGCACTACGAGCAGTACTTC
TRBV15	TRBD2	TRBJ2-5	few	CATTLGLAEGETQYF	TGTGCCACCACCCTGGGACTAGCGGAAGGGGAGACCCAGTACTTC
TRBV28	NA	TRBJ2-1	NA	CASSENSYNEQFF	TGTGCCAGCAGTGAGAATTCCTACAATGAGCAGTTCTTC
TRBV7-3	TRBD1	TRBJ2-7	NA	CASSPGTGSYEQYF	TGTGCCAGCAGCCCCGGGACAGGCTCTTACGAGCAGTACTTC
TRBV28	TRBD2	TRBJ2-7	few	CASSRWGSGDSYEQYF	TGTGCCAGCAGCCGTTGGGGTAGCGGGGACTCCTACGAGCAGTACTTC
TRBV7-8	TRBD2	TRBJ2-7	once	CASSPRTSGLSYEQYF	TGTGCCAGCAGCCCGAGGACTAGCGGGTTGAGCTACGAGCAGTACTTC
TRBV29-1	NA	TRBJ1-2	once	CSGSLGTGDGYTF	TGCAGCGGAAGCCTAGGGACGGGAGATGGCTACACCTTC
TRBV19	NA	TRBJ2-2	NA	CASSRSVAANTGELFF	TGTGCCAGTAGTCGATCGGTAGCGGCGAACACCGGGGAGCTGTTTTTT
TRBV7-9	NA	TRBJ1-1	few	CASSPSREVNTEAFF	TGTGCCAGCAGCCCTAGCAGGGAGGTAAACACTGAAGCTTTCTTT
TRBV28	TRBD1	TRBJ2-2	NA	CASSFEADRVITGELFF	TGTGCCAGCAGTTTTGAGGCGGACAGGGTGATTACCGGGGAGCTGTTTTTT
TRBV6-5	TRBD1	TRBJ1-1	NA	CASSYPRQGHTEAFF	TGTGCCAGCAGTTACCCTCGACAGGGACACACTGAAGCTTTCTTT
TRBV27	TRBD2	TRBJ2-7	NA	CASGTSGGPYEQYF	TGTGCCAGCGGGACTAGCGGGGGGCCGTACGAGCAGTACTTC
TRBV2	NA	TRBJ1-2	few	CASSEGRAGPNYGYTF	TGTGCCAGCAGTGAGGGGCGGGCGGGACCTAACTATGGCTACACCTTC
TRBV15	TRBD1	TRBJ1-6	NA	CATSPQTGPSSPLHF	TGTGCCACCAGCCCTCAGACAGGGCCTTCCTCACCCCTCCACTTT
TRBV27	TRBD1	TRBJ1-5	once	CASSSYRGTQPQHF	TGTGCCAGCAGTTCGTACAGGGGAACCCAGCCCCAGCATTTT
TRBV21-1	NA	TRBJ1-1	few	CASRSGNRHTEAFF	TGTGCCAGCAGGTCCGGAAACAGGCACACTGAAGCTTTCTTT
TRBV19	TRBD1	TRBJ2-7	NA	CASSVFGTGSYEQYF	TGTGCCAGTAGTGTCTTCGGGACAGGGTCGTACGAGCAGTACTTC
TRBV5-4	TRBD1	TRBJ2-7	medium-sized	CASSFGTASYEQYF	TGTGCCAGCAGCTTCGGGACAGCGTCCTACGAGCAGTACTTC
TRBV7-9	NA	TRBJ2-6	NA	CASSSDRTTTDTGANVLTF	TGTGCCAGCAGCAGCGACAGGACGACTACGGATACTGGGGCCAACGTCCTGACTTTC
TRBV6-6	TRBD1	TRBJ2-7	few	CASSGGQGVTYEQYF	TGTGCCAGCAGCGGGGGACAGGGGGTCACCTACGAGCAGTACTTC
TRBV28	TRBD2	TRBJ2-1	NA	CASRRDTSGVYNEQFF	TGTGCCAGCAGACGGGATACTAGCGGGGTTTACAATGAGCAGTTCTTC
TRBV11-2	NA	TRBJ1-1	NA	CASSFLHTGNTEAFF	TGTGCCAGCAGCTTCCTCCACACGGGAAACACTGAAGCTTTCTTT
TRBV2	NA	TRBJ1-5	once	CASSGLSGQPQHF	TGTGCCAGCAGCGGACTAAGTGGTCAGCCCCAGCATTTT
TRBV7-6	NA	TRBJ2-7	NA	CASSLRRDSGAYEQYF	TGTGCCAGCAGCTTACGGCGGGACTCCGGCGCTTACGAGCAGTACTTC
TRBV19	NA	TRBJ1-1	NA	CASTYGFGDMNTEAFF	TGTGCCAGTACCTATGGGTTCGGCGACATGAACACTGAAGCTTTCTTT
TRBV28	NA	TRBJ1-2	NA	CASSLVLGYGYTF	TGTGCCAGCAGTTTGGTTCTCGGCTATGGCTACACCTTC
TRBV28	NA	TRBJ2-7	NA	CASRPQRASYEQYF	TGTGCCAGCCGGCCCCAGCGGGCCTCCTACGAGCAGTACTTC
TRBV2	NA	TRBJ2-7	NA	CASRDHGSGEQPPTYEQYF	TGTGCCAGCAGGGATCACGGGTCGGGGGAACAACCTCCTACCTACGAGCAGTACTTC
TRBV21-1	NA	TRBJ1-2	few	CASSKVVEEIYGYTF	TGTGCCAGCAGCAAAGTCGTAGAAGAAATCTATGGCTACACCTTC